This TCR beta chain was recorded in a study of response to subunit inactivated influenza vaccine. Study results and limitations: The authors proposed limited new T cell recruitment per seasonal influenza vaccination.

TCRdb redid the calling of the RT-PCR reads with MiXCR, one entry per CDR3 protein. The table includes under 800,000 distinct CDR3 sequences, more than 11% detected once. Concerning this clonotype: Its antigen remains unidentified.

The material sequenced was PBMCs from blood, taken less than 15 days before vaccination. This clonotype was obtained from a man between 50 and 59 years old who received an inactivated influenza vaccine.

The CDR3 nucleotides are TGCAGTGCTAGACTCACTAGCGGGAGAACTGGACAAGAGACCCAGTACTTC. It codes for CSARLTSGRTGQETQYF. The chain links TRBV20-1 to TRBJ2-5; 11 nucleotides line up with TRBD2. The CDR3 length is 17 residues. Germline V gene lookup returns CDR1 DFQATT and CDR2 SNEGSKA (reference sequence). With 2 bases clipped from V and 2 bases from J, the junction kept 10 bases outside the gene matches.